This is a list of T cell receptor beta chains from one sample in a study of sequential checkpoint blockade in melanoma. The table came from immunoSEQ multiplex PCR; TCRdb's copy has only in-frame clones and leaves some out. The sample carries 4,000 to 6,500 clones, 50% to 75% recorded once. Source: CD8+ T cells sorted from blood (inferred from file names), taken from a patient given nivolumab and ipilimumab in sequence. The receptors were gathered from a human donor with melanoma. The CDR3 runs from the conserved cysteine through the conserved F or W. D genes are given only for firm matches. Part of the rows lack a size; the others show once, few, many or a class for expanded clones.

cdr3_length	clone_size	v_call	j_call	d_call	cdr3_aa	cdr3_nt
13	large	TRBV27	TRBJ2-1	TRBD2	CASTWGGTGEQFF	TGTGCCAGCACCTGGGGGGGGACGGGTGAGCAGTTCTTC
11	NA	TRBV6-5	TRBJ2-7	NA	CATRRGYEQYF	TGTGCCACCCGGAGAGGCTACGAGCAGTACTTC
14	NA	TRBV6-5	TRBJ2-7	NA	CASSYYGKLYEQYF	TGTGCCAGCAGTTATTACGGGAAGCTATACGAGCAGTACTTC
13	few	TRBV10-2	TRBJ1-5	NA	CASSEGGYQPQHF	TGCGCCAGCAGTGAGGGGGGCTACCAGCCCCAGCATTTT
18	NA	TRBV5-1	TRBJ2-3	TRBD2	CASNLAKASGAFTDTQYF	TGCGCCAGCAACTTGGCCAAGGCTAGCGGGGCCTTCACAGATACGCAGTATTTT
15	NA	TRBV9	TRBJ2-1	TRBD2	CASSAGLAGGYEQFF	TGTGCCAGCAGCGCAGGACTAGCGGGGGGTTATGAGCAGTTCTTC
15	NA	TRBV7-9	TRBJ1-2	TRBD1	CASSLANRGWDGYTF	TGTGCCAGCAGCTTAGCAAACAGGGGTTGGGATGGCTACACCTTC
14	NA	TRBV7-7	TRBJ2-5	NA	CASSSPGEVGTQYF	TGTGCTAGCAGCTCCCCAGGGGAAGTTGGGACCCAGTACTTC
16	NA	TRBV10-3	TRBJ2-1	NA	CAISDMGGGVYNEQFF	TGTGCCATCAGTGATATGGGGGGGGGCGTCTACAATGAGCAGTTCTTC
14	few	TRBV23-1	TRBJ1-5	TRBD1	CASTRDSRGWPQHF	TGCGCCAGCACCCGGGACAGTCGTGGGTGGCCCCAGCATTTT
15	few	TRBV7-9	TRBJ2-7	NA	CASSLSGGGLYEQYF	TGTGCCAGCAGCTTATCGGGAGGGGGCCTCTACGAGCAGTACTTC
15	NA	TRBV18	TRBJ2-2	NA	CASSPLDDGTGELFF	TGTGCCAGCTCACCACTAGACGACGGGACCGGGGAGCTGTTTTTT
17	few	TRBV2	TRBJ2-3	TRBD2	CASSPWTSGGEGDTQYF	TGTGCCAGCAGCCCCTGGACTAGCGGGGGCGAGGGAGATACGCAGTATTTT
14	NA	TRBV6-1	TRBJ2-7	TRBD1	CASSGTGVTYEQYF	TGTGCCAGCAGTGGGACAGGGGTTACCTACGAGCAGTACTTC
13	NA	TRBV27	TRBJ1-1	NA	CASSLFPGIEAFF	TGTGCCAGCAGTTTATTTCCGGGAATCGAAGCTTTCTTT
15	few	TRBV5-4	TRBJ2-3	NA	CASSLGSFLTDTQYF	TGTGCCAGCAGCTTGGGTTCCTTCCTTACAGATACGCAGTATTTT
13	NA	TRBV4-3	TRBJ2-1	NA	CASSHQVLDEQFF	TGCGCCAGCAGCCACCAGGTCCTGGATGAGCAGTTCTTC
15	NA	TRBV27	TRBJ1-5	TRBD1	CASRTGGAGNQPQHF	TGTGCCAGCCGGACAGGGGGCGCGGGCAATCAGCCCCAGCATTTT
17	few	TRBV7-2	TRBJ2-7	NA	CASSLARGQTASYEQYF	TGTGCCAGCAGCTTAGCCCGCGGACAGACAGCCTCCTACGAGCAGTACTTC
15	NA	TRBV5-4	TRBJ1-1	TRBD1	CASSLGWDRGTEAFF	TGTGCCAGCAGCTTGGGGTGGGACAGGGGCACTGAAGCTTTCTTT
20	NA	TRBV27	TRBJ2-3	TRBD1	CASSLGRDRGRRPGTDTQYF	TGTGCCAGCAGTTTAGGAAGGGACAGGGGGCGCAGGCCGGGCACAGATACGCAGTATTTT
14	NA	TRBV2	TRBJ1-2	TRBD1	CASFVGQGLGGYTF	TGTGCCAGCTTCGTAGGACAGGGGTTGGGGGGCTACACCTTC
15	NA	TRBV10-3	TRBJ1-6	NA	CAIRTGSSYNSPLHF	TGTGCCATCAGGACAGGTAGCTCCTATAATTCACCCCTCCACTTT
14	few	TRBV27	TRBJ2-5	TRBD2	CASEGAGGKETQYF	TGTGCCTCTGAGGGAGCGGGGGGCAAAGAGACCCAGTACTTC
14	NA	TRBV9	TRBJ2-7	NA	CASSVGGGDYEQYF	TGTGCCAGCAGCGTAGGAGGGGGGGACTACGAGCAGTACTTC
17	NA	TRBV9	TRBJ1-2	TRBD1	CASSVGDSSTSFYGYTF	TGTGCCAGCAGCGTAGGGGACAGCTCTACATCTTTCTATGGCTACACCTTC
14	NA	TRBV7-6	TRBJ1-1	TRBD1	CASSPIQGTTEAFF	TGTGCCAGCAGCCCTATACAGGGGACTACTGAAGCTTTCTTT
15	once	TRBV7-2	TRBJ2-2	TRBD2	CASSPQRGGPGELFF	TGTGCCAGCAGCCCCCAGCGGGGGGGCCCCGGGGAGCTGTTTTTT
14	NA	TRBV4-3	TRBJ1-4	NA	CASSRFTEGEKLFF	TGCGCCAGCAGCAGATTTACAGAGGGTGAAAAACTGTTTTTT
16	NA	TRBV5-6	TRBJ2-7	NA	CASSLGLAIPRYEQYF	TGTGCCAGCAGCTTGGGGCTAGCAATCCCTCGCTACGAGCAGTACTTC
16	NA	TRBV29-1	TRBJ2-7	TRBD2	CSVENGGGAGIYEQYF	TGCAGCGTTGAGAACGGCGGGGGGGCCGGTATTTACGAGCAGTACTTC
17	NA	TRBV2	TRBJ1-4	TRBD1	CASSEEGQGATNEKLFF	TGTGCCAGCAGTGAAGAGGGGCAGGGGGCAACTAATGAAAAACTGTTTTTT
14	NA	TRBV5-1	TRBJ1-2	TRBD1	CASSLDRGPYGYTF	TGCGCCAGCAGCTTGGACAGGGGCCCCTATGGCTACACCTTC
15	few	TRBV5-1	TRBJ1-2	TRBD1	CASSWTGTGGSGYTF	TGCGCCAGCAGCTGGACCGGGACAGGGGGCTCTGGCTACACCTTC
15	NA	TRBV2	TRBJ2-3	TRBD2	CASSELAGATDTQYF	TGTGCCAGCAGTGAACTAGCGGGGGCCACAGATACGCAGTATTTT
16	NA	TRBV4-1	TRBJ1-5	TRBD1	CASSQVLGQGDQPQHF	TGCGCCAGCAGCCAAGTACTCGGACAGGGCGATCAGCCCCAGCATTTT
15	few	TRBV9	TRBJ1-4	TRBD1	CASSAGQGANEKLFF	TGTGCCAGCAGCGCGGGACAGGGGGCTAATGAAAAACTGTTTTTT
16	NA	TRBV14	TRBJ2-2	TRBD1	CASSLTGTATTGELFF	TGTGCCAGCAGCCTTACCGGGACAGCAACAACCGGGGAGCTGTTTTTT
14	NA	TRBV7-9	TRBJ2-5	NA	CASSQQGSQETQYF	TGTGCCAGCAGCCAGCAGGGTAGTCAGGAGACCCAGTACTTC
15	NA	TRBV4-3	TRBJ2-7	TRBD2	CASSQETSGVYEQYF	TGCGCCAGCAGCCAAGAGACTAGCGGGGTCTACGAGCAGTACTTC
14	NA	TRBV5-1	TRBJ1-2	TRBD1	CASSLRWTGGGYTF	TGCGCCAGCAGCTTGCGCTGGACAGGGGGCGGCTACACCTTC
12	NA	TRBV15	TRBJ1-1	NA	CATSTGFVQAFF	TGTGCCACCAGCACCGGGTTTGTACAAGCTTTCTTT
14	NA	TRBV10-3	TRBJ2-3	TRBD2	CAIGLARNTDTQYF	TGTGCCATCGGACTAGCGCGGAACACAGATACGCAGTATTTT
16	NA	TRBV6-6	TRBJ2-3	NA	CASSSSDLAHTDTQYF	TGTGCCAGCAGTTCTAGTGACCTGGCACACACAGATACGCAGTATTTT
13	few	TRBV7-9	TRBJ1-2	NA	CASSSSRGGGYTF	TGTGCCAGCAGCTCCTCCCGGGGAGGGGGCTACACCTTC
17	NA	TRBV7-2	TRBJ2-2	NA	CASTQHAGLTNTGELFF	TGTGCCAGCACCCAACACGCGGGACTCACGAACACCGGGGAGCTGTTTTTT
16	once	TRBV4-3	TRBJ2-7	TRBD1	CASSPYSGQGAREQYF	TGCGCCAGCAGCCCATATTCTGGACAGGGGGCGCGGGAGCAGTACTTC
18	NA	TRBV18	TRBJ2-2	TRBD1	CASSPNRPDRVPNGELFF	TGTGCCAGCTCACCAAACCGGCCGGACAGGGTGCCCAACGGGGAGCTGTTTTTT
14	few	TRBV5-1	TRBJ2-7	TRBD1	CASSLGTGPYEQYF	TGCGCCAGCAGCTTAGGGACAGGGCCCTACGAGCAGTACTTC
15	few	TRBV7-3	TRBJ2-1	NA	CASSSGTESYNEQFF	TGTGCCAGCAGCTCCGGGACTGAGTCCTACAATGAGCAGTTCTTC
15	NA	TRBV9	TRBJ1-4	NA	CASSVSWGVGEKLFF	TGTGCCAGCAGCGTCTCTTGGGGGGTTGGCGAAAAACTGTTTTTT
13	NA	TRBV9	TRBJ1-2	TRBD1	CASTLGQDYGYTF	TGTGCCAGCACCCTCGGACAGGACTATGGCTACACCTTC
14	NA	TRBV6-6	TRBJ2-5	TRBD1	CASSETGGQETQYF	TGTGCCAGCAGTGAGACAGGGGGGCAAGAGACCCAGTACTTC